This paragraph reports one T cell receptor beta chain. Trimming at V came to 1 base and at J to 2 bases, leaving 2 bases not matched to a gene. Germline CDR1 and CDR2: LNHDA and SQIVND (reference sequence). The CDR3 is 15 amino acids. This sample was included in a study of blood T cell repertoires in COVID-19. At the level of the study: Acute and convalescent COVID-19 samples came from the United States, Italy and Spain.

The assay was immunoSEQ multiplex PCR, and TCRdb's table has in-frame clones only and misses some. Of about 130,000 clones listed, about 72% are singletons. The sample was peripheral blood. The sequence came from a man between 60 and 75 years old who had recovered from COVID-19. V is TRBV19 and J is TRBJ2-3; 8 positions agree with TRBD1. CDR3 in amino acids: CASSIGTGFTDTQYF. CDR3 DNA sequence: TGTGCCAGTAGTATAGGGACAGGGTTCACAGATACGCAGTATTTT.